This T cell receptor (beta chain) originates from a study of cytomegalovirus exposure and HLA in healthy donors. General study results and limits: TRBV6-2, TRBV6-3 and some other V segments were unresolvable in 87-base-pair reads.

Comment on this clone: Its antigen is undetermined.

Germline V CDR1 and CDR2: SGHTA, FQGTGA. The CDR3 totals 15 residues. The V gene end was trimmed by 5 bases and the J gene end by 4 bases; junction bases not matched to a gene: 5. PCR employed 60 Vbeta and 13 Jbeta primers. Profiling relied on immunoSEQ multiplex PCR, and the TCRdb table lists in-frame clones only, not all of them. The repertoire holds about 220,000 clones, with 60% to 80% as singletons. The sequence came from a male donor in good health and CMV-seronegative. This sequence joins TRBV7-3 and TRBJ2-2; TRBD2 matches at 9 bases. Sequencing used PBMCs. The CDR3 region is CASSLLAGSTGELFF. The CDR3 bases are TGTGCCAGCAGCCTCCTAGCGGGATCCACCGGGGAGCTGTTTTTT.